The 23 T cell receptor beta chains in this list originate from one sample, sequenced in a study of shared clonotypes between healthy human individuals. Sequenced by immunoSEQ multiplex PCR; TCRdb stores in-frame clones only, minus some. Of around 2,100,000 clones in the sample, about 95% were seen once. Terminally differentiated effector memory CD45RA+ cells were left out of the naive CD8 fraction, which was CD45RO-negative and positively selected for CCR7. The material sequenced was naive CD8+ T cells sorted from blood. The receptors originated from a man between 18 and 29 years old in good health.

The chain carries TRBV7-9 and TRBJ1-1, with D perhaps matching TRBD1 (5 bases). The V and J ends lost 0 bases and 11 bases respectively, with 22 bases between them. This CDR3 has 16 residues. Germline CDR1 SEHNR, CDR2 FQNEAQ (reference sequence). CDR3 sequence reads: CASSLAGAPPLLDAFF. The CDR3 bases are TGTGCCAGCAGCTTAGCAGGGGCCCCCCCCCTGTTAGACGCTTTCTTT.

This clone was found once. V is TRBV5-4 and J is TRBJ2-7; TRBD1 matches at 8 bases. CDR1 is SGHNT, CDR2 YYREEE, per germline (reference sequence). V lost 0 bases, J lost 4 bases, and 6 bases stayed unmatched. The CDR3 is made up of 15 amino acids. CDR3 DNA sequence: TGTGCCAGCAGCTTGGAGCGACAGGGGAGGTACGAGCAGTACTTC. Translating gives CASSLERQGRYEQYF.

CDR3 amino acids: CASSVEGLGPGELFF. The CDR3 DNA reads as TGTGCCAGCAGCGTAGAGGGATTAGGGCCCGGGGAGCTGTTTTTT. The V and J genes are TRBV9 and TRBJ2-2; D is uncertain. Germline-derived CDR1 and CDR2 are SGDLS and YYNGEE. The CDR3 totals 15 residues. Trimming pared 0 bases from V and 6 bases from J, leaving 12 bases between.

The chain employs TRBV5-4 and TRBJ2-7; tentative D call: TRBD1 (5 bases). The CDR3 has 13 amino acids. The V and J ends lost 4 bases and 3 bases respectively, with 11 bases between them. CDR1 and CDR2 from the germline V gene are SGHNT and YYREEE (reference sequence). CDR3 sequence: CASSDDRSYEQYF. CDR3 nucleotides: TGTGCCAGCAGCGATGACAGAAGCTACGAGCAGTACTTC.

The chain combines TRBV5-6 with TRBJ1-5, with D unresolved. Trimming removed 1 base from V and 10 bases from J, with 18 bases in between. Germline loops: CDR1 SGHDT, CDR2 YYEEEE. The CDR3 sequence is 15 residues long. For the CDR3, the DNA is TGTGCCAGCAGCTTGTGGCCGGGCGGGGTCAATCCCCAGCATTTT. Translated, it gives CASSLWPGGVNPQHF.

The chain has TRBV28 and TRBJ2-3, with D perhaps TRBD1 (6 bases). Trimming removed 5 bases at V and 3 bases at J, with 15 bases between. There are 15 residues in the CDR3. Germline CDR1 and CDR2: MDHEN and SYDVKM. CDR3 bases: TGTGCCAGCAGTCCGCTGACAGGATTAACAGATACGCAGTATTTT. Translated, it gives CASSPLTGLTDTQYF.

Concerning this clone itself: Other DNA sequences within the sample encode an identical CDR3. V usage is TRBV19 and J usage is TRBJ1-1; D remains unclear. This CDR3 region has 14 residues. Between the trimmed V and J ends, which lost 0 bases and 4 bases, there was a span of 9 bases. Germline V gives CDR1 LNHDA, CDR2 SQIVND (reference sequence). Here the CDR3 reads CASSIDLEGTEAFF. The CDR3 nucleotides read TGTGCCAGTAGTATAGATCTCGAGGGCACTGAAGCTTTCTTT.

The CDR3 region has the DNA TGTGCCAGCAGGGAGGGGACAGCCTATTATAATTCACCCCTCCACTTT. This codes for CASREGTAYYNSPLHF. This chain links TRBV2 with TRBJ1-6; 7 bases map to TRBD1. V shed 6 bases and J 4 bases; nucleotides not matched to a gene: 9. CDR1 and CDR2 from the germline V gene are SNHLY and FYNNEI. CDR3 length: 16 residues.

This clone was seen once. The CDR3 is CASSLGLAGWETQYF. As DNA, the CDR3 is TGTGCCAGCAGCTTGGGACTAGCTGGCTGGGAGACCCAGTACTTC. The chain uses TRBV5-6 and TRBJ2-5; 7 positions match TRBD2. V gave up 0 bases and J gave up 5 bases; unmatched junction bases: 7. The CDR3 has 15 amino acids. Germline CDR1 is SGHDT and CDR2 is YYEEEE.

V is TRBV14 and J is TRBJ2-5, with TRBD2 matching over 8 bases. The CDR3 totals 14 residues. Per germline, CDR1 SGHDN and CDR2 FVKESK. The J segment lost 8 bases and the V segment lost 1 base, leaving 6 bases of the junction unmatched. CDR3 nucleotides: TGTGCCAGCAGCCAAGTGACGGGGGGGAGAACCCAGTACTTC. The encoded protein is CASSQVTGGRTQYF.

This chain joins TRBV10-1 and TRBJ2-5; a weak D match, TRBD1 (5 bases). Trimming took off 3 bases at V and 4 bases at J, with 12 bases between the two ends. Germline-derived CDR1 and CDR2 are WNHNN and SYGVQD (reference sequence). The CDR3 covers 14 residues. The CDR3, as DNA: TGCGCCAGCAGTGAAGGGGTGGAAGGAGAGACCCAGTACTTC. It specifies CASSEGVEGETQYF.

The CDR3 bases are TGCGCCAGCAGTCAAGGGGCCCGGGGAGCTTTCTTT. Translated, it gives CASSQGARGAFF. The chain joins TRBV5-1 to TRBJ1-1; TRBD1 is a possible D gene (5 bases). Per germline, CDR1 SGHRS and CDR2 YFSETQ. The CDR3 loop spans 12 amino acids. With 5 bases removed from V and 10 bases from J, the gap between germline ends came to 15 bases.

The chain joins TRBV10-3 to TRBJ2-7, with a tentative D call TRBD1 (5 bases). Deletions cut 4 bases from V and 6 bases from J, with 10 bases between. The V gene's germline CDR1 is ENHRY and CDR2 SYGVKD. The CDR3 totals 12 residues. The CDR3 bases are TGTGCCATCAGTGGAGCAGGGTCCGAGCAGTACTTC. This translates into CAISGAGSEQYF.

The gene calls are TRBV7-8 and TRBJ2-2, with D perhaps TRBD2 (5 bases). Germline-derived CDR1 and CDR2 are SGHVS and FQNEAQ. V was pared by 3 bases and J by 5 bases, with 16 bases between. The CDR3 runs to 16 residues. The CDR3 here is CASSLWELEGTGELFF. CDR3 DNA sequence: TGTGCCAGCAGCTTGTGGGAACTAGAGGGTACCGGGGAGCTGTTTTTT.

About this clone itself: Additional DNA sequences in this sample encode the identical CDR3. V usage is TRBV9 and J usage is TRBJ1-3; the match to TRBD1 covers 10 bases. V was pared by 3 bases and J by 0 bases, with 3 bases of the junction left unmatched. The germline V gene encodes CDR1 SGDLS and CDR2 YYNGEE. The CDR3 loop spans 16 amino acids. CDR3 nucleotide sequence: TGTGCCAGCAGCGGGACAGGGGGGCTCTCTGGAAACACCATATATTTT. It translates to CASSGTGGLSGNTIYF. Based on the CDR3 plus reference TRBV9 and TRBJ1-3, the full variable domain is DSGVTQTPKHLITATGQRVTLRCSPRSGDLSVYWYQQSLDQGLQFLIQYYNGEERAKGNILERFSAQQFPDLHSELNLSSLELGDSALYFCASSGTGGLSGNTIYFGEGSWLTVV.

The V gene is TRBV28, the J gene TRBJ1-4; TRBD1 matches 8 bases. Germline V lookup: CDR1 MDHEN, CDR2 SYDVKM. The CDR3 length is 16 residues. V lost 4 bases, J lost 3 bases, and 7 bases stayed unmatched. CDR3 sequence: CASSSLQTGANEKLFF. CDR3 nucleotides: TGTGCCAGCAGTTCTCTGCAGACAGGGGCTAATGAAAAACTGTTTTTT.

CDR3 loop: CASSWGPGELFF. The CDR3 coding sequence is TGTGCCAGCAGCTGGGGTCCCGGGGAGCTGTTTTTT. V is TRBV5-4 and J is TRBJ2-2; D gene uncertain. CDR3 length equals 12 residues. The germline V gene encodes CDR1 SGHNT and CDR2 YYREEE (reference sequence). Trimming took off 3 bases at V and 6 bases at J, with 6 bases between the two ends.

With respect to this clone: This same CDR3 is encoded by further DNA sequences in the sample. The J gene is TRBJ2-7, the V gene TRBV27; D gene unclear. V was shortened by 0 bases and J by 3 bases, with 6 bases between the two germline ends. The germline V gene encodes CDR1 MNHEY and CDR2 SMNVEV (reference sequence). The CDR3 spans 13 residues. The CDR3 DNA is TGTGCCAGCAGTTTATCCGGCGACTACGAGCAGTACTTC. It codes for CASSLSGDYEQYF.

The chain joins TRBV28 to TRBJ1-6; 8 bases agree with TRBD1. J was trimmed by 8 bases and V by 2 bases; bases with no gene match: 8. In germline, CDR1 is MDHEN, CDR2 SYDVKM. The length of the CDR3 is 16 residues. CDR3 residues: CASSLVAGGLDSPLHF. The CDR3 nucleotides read TGTGCCAGCAGTTTAGTGGCAGGGGGCTTGGATTCACCCCTCCACTTT.

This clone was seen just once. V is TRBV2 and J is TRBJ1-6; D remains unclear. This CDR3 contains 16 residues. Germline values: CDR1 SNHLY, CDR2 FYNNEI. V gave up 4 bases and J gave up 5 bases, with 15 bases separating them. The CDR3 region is CASSASNIVDNSPLHF. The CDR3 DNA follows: TGTGCCAGCAGTGCCTCGAACATAGTTGATAATTCACCCCTCCACTTT.

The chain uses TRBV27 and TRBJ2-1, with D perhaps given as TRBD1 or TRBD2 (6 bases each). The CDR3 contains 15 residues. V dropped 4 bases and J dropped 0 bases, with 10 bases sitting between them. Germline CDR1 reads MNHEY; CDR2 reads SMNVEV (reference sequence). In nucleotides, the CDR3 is TGTGCCAGCAGTTCCCGGGGGCCCTCCTACAATGAGCAGTTCTTC. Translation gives CASSSRGPSYNEQFF.

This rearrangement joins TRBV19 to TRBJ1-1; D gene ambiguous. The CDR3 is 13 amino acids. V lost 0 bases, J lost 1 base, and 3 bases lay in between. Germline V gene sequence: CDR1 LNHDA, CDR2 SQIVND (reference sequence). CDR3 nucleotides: TGTGCCAGTAGTATAGATCAGAACACTGAAGCTTTCTTT. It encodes CASSIDQNTEAFF.

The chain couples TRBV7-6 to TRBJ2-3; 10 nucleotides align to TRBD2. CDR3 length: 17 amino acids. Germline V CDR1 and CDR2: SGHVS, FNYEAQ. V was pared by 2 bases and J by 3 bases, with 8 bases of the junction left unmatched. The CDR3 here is CASSLFTSGKVTDTQYF. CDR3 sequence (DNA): TGTGCCAGCAGCTTATTTACTAGCGGGAAAGTGACAGATACGCAGTATTTT.